Below, 18 T cell receptor beta chains from the same sample are listed, as sequenced in a study of blood T cell repertoires in COVID-19. Libraries were prepared by immunoSEQ multiplex PCR; TCRdb keeps only in-frame clonotypes and omits some of them. This table holds about 250,000 clones, more than 75% found once. Source material: peripheral blood. The receptors stem from a woman aged 40 to 55 who had recovered from COVID-19.

This clone was counted once. V gene TRBV29-1 combines with J gene TRBJ1-1; the D is unclear. Trimming took 7 bases from V and 1 from J, leaving 7 bases between them. This CDR3 contains 11 residues. Germline V CDR1 and CDR2: SQVTM, ANQGSEA. CDR3 sequence: CSAKQNTEAFF. The CDR3 coding sequence is TGCAGCGCAAAACAGAACACTGAAGCTTTCTTT.

The rearrangement uses TRBV19 and TRBJ2-5; tentative D call: TRBD2 (6 bases). The CDR3 contains 13 residues. V gave up 7 bases and J gave up 1 base, with 10 bases separating them. Germline V gene lookup returns CDR1 LNHDA and CDR2 SQIVND (reference sequence). CDR3 DNA: TGTGCCAGTATGGGGGGTAGCCAAGAGACCCAGTACTTC. Translating gives CASMGGSQETQYF.

J is TRBJ1-5 and V is TRBV11-2, with D tentatively TRBD1 (6 bases). Germline-derived CDR1 and CDR2 are SGHAT and FQNNGV. CDR3 length equals 13 residues. Trimming shortened V by 1 base and J by 8 bases, and 9 bases separated the two germline ends. The DNA for the CDR3 is TGTGCCAGCAGCTTAGGGGGGCGTGAGCCCCAGCATTTT. Translation gives CASSLGGREPQHF.

The chain has TRBV21-1 and TRBJ2-2; TRBD2 reflects the table's D call only, with no check against the DNA. TRBV21-1 is tagged as a pseudogene. The CDR3 spans 18 residues. The CDR3 DNA sequence: TGTGCCAGCAGCCTTTGGGCTAGCGGGAGGCCCGGCCCCGGGGAGCTGTTTTTT. Translating gives CASSLWASGRPGPGELFF.

The chain couples TRBV15 to TRBJ1-1; a possible D gene is TRBD1 (5 bases). Trimming pared 4 bases from V and 5 bases from J, leaving 14 bases between. This CDR3 is 14 amino acids long. The germline V gene has CDR1 LNHNV and CDR2 YYDKDF (reference sequence). The CDR3 DNA sequence: TGTGCCACCAGCACCCGGGGGGTCGAGACTGAAGCTTTCTTT. Its protein product is CATSTRGVETEAFF.

V and J are TRBV6-2 or TRBV6-3 and TRBJ2-1; 13 bases line up with TRBD2. The J segment lost 8 bases and the V segment lost 5 bases, leaving 6 bases of the junction unmatched. Germline loops: CDR1 MNHEY, CDR2 SVGEGT. The CDR3 spans 15 residues. The CDR3 reads CASSRGLAGVDEQFF. The DNA for the CDR3 is TGTGCCAGCAGTCGAGGACTAGCGGGAGTGGATGAGCAGTTCTTC.

V and J are TRBV19 and TRBJ1-1, with TRBD1 identical over 7 bases. Per germline, CDR1 LNHDA and CDR2 SQIVND (reference sequence). The CDR3 has 11 amino acids. The J segment lost 1 base and the V segment lost 10 bases, leaving 0 bases of the junction unmatched. The DNA of the CDR3 is TGTGCCACAGGGGGGAACACTGAAGCTTTCTTT. It specifies CATGGNTEAFF.

This CDR3 reads CASSKGVGTSGNTIYF. The CDR3, as DNA: TGCGCCAGCAGCAAGGGAGTTGGCACCTCTGGAAACACCATATATTTT. The chain recombines TRBV4-3 with TRBJ1-3; D is unclear. V lost 5 bases and J 0 bases, leaving 14 bases between the germline ends. Germline V gene sequence: CDR1 LGHNA, CDR2 YSLEER. This CDR3 comprises 16 residues.

J is TRBJ1-2 and V is TRBV10-3; 11 nucleotides line up with TRBD1. The CDR3 has 16 residues. J gave up 4 bases and V 8 bases, and 12 bases lay outside the gene matches. Germline-derived CDR1 and CDR2 are ENHRY and SYGVKD. CDR3 sequence reads: CAILGLGTGGAYGYTF. The DNA of the CDR3 is TGTGCCATCCTGGGCCTTGGGACAGGGGGGGCCTATGGCTACACCTTC.

V is TRBV7-6 and J is TRBJ1-4; 7 nucleotides line up with TRBD1. There are 16 residues in the CDR3. J lost 3 bases, V lost 5 bases, and 9 bases had no gene match. CDR1 SGHVS and CDR2 FNYEAQ come from the germline V gene. This chain's CDR3 is CASSGMMGQPNEKLFF. CDR3 DNA: TGTGCCAGCAGCGGGATGATGGGACAGCCTAATGAAAAACTGTTTTTT.

V usage is TRBV14 and J usage is TRBJ1-2, with TRBD1 identical over 10 bases. Germline V gives CDR1 SGHDN, CDR2 FVKESK. This CDR3 is 15 amino acids long. The V and J ends lost 3 bases and 2 bases, in that order; junction bases with no gene match: 3. The CDR3 region is CASSHRQGANYGYTF. CDR3 nucleotides: TGTGCCAGCAGCCATAGACAGGGGGCGAACTATGGCTACACCTTC. The variable domain in full, with the rest retrieved from reference TRBV14 and TRBJ1-2, is EAGVTQFPSHSVIEKGQTVTLRCDPISGHDNLYWYRRVMGKEIKFLLHFVKESKQDESGMPNNRFLAERTGGTYSTLKVQPAELEDSGVYFCASSHRQGANYGYTFGSGTRLTVV.

The chain recombines TRBV19 with TRBJ1-6, with 7 positions matching TRBD1. The CDR3 covers 15 residues. The germline V gene has CDR1 LNHDA and CDR2 SQIVND (reference sequence). Trimming at V came to 6 bases and at J to 7 bases, leaving 9 bases not matched to a gene. CDR3 DNA: TGTGCCAGTAGCCCCCCGGGACAGATCAATTCACCCCTCCACTTT. Encoded protein: CASSPPGQINSPLHF.

The chain carries TRBV6-4 and TRBJ2-3; 14 nucleotides agree with TRBD2. CDR1 and CDR2 (germline): MRHNA, SNTAGT. V was clipped by 4 bases and J by 1 base; unmatched bases: 1. The CDR3 loop spans 16 amino acids. The CDR3 DNA reads as TGTGCCAGCAGTGCGGGACTAGCGGGAGGCACAGATACGCAGTATTTT. The encoded protein is CASSAGLAGGTDTQYF.

The rearrangement joins TRBV18 to TRBJ1-5; D gene ambiguous. The CDR3 is 13 amino acids. Between the trimmed V and J ends, which lost 2 bases and 1 base, there was a span of 3 bases. Germline assignment: CDR1 KGHSH and CDR2 LQKENI. The CDR3 spells CASSPGSNQPQHF. The CDR3 DNA sequence: TGTGCCAGCTCACCAGGCAGCAATCAGCCCCAGCATTTT.

The J gene is TRBJ2-1, the V gene TRBV19; D might be TRBD2 (5 bases). The CDR3 spans 13 residues. Germline loops: CDR1 LNHDA, CDR2 SQIVND (reference sequence). Trimming stripped 7 bases from V and 5 bases from J, with 12 bases between. CDR3 residues: CASTEGLHNEQFF. CDR3 nucleotide sequence: TGTGCCAGTACCGAAGGACTCCACAATGAGCAGTTCTTC.

V is TRBV5-5 and J is TRBJ2-7; 7 bases are shared with TRBD2. CDR1 is SGHKS, CDR2 YYEKEE, per germline (reference sequence). V lost 0 bases and J lost 3; bases outside the gene matches: 6. CDR3 size: 15 residues. The CDR3 sequence is CASSLGSGKVYEQYF. In DNA, the CDR3 is TGTGCCAGCAGCTTGGGGAGCGGGAAGGTCTACGAGCAGTACTTC.

V usage is TRBV19 and J usage is TRBJ1-5, with a possible D match to TRBD1 (6 bases). CDR3 size: 16 residues. Deletions cut 2 bases from V and 6 bases from J, with 17 bases between. CDR1 is LNHDA, CDR2 SQIVND, per germline (reference sequence). CDR3 region: CASSIPGGAGIQPQHF. CDR3 coding DNA: TGTGCCAGTAGTATACCGGGGGGCGCCGGGATTCAGCCCCAGCATTTT.

The V call is TRBV30, the J call TRBJ2-7; 7 nucleotides match TRBD2. After removal of 0 bases from V and 7 bases from J, the junction contained 9 bases not matched to a gene. Germline V lookup: CDR1 GTSNPN, CDR2 SVGIG (reference sequence). This CDR3 is built from 14 residues. CDR3 loop: CAWSVGHTGGEQYV. CDR3 nucleotides: TGTGCCTGGAGTGTAGGGCATACCGGGGGGGAGCAGTACGTC.